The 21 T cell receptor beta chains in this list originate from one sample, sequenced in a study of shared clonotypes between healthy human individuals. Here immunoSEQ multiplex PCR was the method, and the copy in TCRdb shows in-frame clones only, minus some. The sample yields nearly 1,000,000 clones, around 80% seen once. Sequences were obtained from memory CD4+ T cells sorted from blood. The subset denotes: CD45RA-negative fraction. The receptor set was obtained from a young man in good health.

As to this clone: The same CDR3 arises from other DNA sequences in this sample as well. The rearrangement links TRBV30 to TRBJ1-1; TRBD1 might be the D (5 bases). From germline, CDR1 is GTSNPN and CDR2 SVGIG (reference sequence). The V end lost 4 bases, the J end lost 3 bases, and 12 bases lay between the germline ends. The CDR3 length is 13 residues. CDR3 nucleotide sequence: TGTGCCTGGAAGGGACGGGGGGACACTGAAGCTTTCTTT. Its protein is CAWKGRGDTEAFF.

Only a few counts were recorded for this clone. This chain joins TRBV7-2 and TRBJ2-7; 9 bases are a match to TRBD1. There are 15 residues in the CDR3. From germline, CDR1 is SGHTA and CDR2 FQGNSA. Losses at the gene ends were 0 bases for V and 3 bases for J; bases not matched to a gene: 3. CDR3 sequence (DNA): TGTGCCAGCAGCTTAGCGGGGACAGGGATCTACGAGCAGTACTTC. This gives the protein CASSLAGTGIYEQYF.

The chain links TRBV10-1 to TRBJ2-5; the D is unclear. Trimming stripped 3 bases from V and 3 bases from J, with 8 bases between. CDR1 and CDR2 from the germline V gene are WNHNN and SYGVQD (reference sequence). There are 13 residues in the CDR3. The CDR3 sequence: CASSDNSKETQYF. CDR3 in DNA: TGCGCCAGCAGTGATAACAGTAAAGAGACCCAGTACTTC.

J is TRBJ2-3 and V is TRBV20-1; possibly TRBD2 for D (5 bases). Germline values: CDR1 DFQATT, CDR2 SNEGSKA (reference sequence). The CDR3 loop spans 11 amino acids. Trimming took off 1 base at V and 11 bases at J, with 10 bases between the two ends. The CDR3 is CSARVERQQYF. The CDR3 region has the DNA TGCAGTGCTAGAGTCGAGCGGCAGCAGTATTTT.

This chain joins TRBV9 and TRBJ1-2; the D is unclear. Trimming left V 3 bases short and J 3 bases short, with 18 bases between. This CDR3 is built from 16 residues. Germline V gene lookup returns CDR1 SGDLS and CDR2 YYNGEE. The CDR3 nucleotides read TGTGCCAGCAGCGCTTGGCCGACGACATCTGACTATGGCTACACCTTC. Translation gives CASSAWPTTSDYGYTF.

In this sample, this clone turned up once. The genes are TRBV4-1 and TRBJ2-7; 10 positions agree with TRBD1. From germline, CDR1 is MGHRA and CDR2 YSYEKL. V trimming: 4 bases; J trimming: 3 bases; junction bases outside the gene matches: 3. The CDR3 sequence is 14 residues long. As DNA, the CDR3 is TGCGCCAGCAGCCCCGGGGACAGGGGCTACGAGCAGTACTTC. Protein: CASSPGDRGYEQYF.

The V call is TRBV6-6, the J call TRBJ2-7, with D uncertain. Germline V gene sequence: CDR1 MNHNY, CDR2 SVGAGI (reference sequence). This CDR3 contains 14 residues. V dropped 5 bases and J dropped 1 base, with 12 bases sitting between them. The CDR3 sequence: CASSTASVSYEQYF. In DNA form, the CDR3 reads TGTGCCAGCAGTACGGCCAGCGTTTCCTACGAGCAGTACTTC.

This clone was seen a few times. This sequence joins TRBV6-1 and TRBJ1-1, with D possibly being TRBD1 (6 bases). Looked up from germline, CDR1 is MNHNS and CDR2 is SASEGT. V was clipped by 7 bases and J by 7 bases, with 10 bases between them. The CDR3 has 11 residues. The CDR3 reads CASIQGGEAFF. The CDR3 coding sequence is TGTGCCAGCATACAGGGCGGTGAAGCTTTCTTT.

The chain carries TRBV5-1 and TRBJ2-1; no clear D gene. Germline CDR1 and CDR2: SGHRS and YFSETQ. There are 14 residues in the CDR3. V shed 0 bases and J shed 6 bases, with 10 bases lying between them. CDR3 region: CASSLGTTPNEQFF. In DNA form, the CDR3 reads TGCGCCAGCAGCTTGGGGACCACCCCCAATGAGCAGTTCTTC.

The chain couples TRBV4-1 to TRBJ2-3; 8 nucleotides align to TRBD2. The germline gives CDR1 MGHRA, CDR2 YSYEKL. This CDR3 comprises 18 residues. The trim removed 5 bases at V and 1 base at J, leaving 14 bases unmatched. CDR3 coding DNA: TGCGCCAGCAGCGGGGCTAGCGGGTCGCGGTGGGGCACAGATACGCAGTATTTT. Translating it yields CASSGASGSRWGTDTQYF.

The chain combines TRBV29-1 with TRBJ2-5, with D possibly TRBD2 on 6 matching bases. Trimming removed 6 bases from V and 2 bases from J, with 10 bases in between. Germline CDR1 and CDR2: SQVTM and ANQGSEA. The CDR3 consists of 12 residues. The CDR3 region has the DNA TGCAGCGTGGGACTTACTCAAGAGACCCAGTACTTC. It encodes CSVGLTQETQYF.

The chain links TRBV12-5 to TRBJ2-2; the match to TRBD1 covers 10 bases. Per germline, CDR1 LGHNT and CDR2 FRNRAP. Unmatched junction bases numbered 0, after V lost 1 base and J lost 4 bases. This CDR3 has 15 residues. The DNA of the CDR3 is TGTGCTAGTGGTTTGGGGACAGGGGGCACCGGGGAGCTGTTTTTT. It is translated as CASGLGTGGTGELFF.

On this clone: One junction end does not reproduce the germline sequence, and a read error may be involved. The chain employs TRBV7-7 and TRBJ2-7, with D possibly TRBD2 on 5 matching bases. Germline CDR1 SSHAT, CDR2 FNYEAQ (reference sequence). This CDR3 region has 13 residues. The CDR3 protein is CASSSQRGSEQYF. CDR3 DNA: TGTGCTAGCAGCTCTCAACGGGGATCCGAGCAGTACTTC.

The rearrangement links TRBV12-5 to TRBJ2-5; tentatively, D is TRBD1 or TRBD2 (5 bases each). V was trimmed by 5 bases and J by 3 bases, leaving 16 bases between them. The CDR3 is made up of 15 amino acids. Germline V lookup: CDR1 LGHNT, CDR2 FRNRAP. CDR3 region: CASGAGTFAKETQYF. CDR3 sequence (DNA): TGTGCTAGTGGTGCAGGGACCTTCGCGAAAGAGACCCAGTACTTC.

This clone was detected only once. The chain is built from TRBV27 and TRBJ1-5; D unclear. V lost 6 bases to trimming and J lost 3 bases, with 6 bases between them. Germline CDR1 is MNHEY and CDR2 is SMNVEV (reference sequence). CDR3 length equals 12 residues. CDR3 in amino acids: CASRNNNQPQHF. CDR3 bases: TGTGCCAGCAGGAATAACAATCAGCCCCAGCATTTT.

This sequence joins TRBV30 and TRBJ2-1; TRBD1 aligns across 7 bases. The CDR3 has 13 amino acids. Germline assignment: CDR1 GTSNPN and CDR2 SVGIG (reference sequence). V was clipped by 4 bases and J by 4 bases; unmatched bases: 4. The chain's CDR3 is CAWKGQVYNEQFF. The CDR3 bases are TGTGCCTGGAAAGGACAGGTTTACAATGAGCAGTTCTTC. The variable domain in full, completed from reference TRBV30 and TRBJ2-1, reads SQTIHQWPATLVQPVGSPLSLECTVEGTSNPNLYWYRQAAGRGLQLLFYSVGIGQISSEVPQNLSASRPQDRQFILSSKKLLLSDSGFYLCAWKGQVYNEQFFGPGTRLTVL.

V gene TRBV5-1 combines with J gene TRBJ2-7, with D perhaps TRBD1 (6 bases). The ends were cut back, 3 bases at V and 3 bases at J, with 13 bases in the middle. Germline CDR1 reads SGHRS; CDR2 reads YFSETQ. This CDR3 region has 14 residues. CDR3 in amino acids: CASSSRQVSYEQYF. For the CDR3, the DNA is TGCGCCAGCAGCTCCCGACAGGTTAGCTACGAGCAGTACTTC.

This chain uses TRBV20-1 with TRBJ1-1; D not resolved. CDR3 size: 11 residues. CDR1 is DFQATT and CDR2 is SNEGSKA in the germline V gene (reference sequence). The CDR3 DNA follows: TGCAATGCCGTGGAGGACACTGAAGCTTTCTTT. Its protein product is CNAVEDTEAFF.

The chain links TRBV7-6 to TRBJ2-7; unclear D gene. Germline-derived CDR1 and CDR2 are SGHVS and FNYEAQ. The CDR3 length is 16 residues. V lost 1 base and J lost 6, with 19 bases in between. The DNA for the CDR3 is TGTGCCAGCAGCTTAGAGGAAAGCCTAGTCGGCCGCGAGCAGTACTTC. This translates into CASSLEESLVGREQYF.

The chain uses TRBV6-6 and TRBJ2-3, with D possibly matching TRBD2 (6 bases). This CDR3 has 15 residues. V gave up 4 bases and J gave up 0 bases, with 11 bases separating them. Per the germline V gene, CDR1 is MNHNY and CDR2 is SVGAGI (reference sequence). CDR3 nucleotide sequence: TGTGCCAGCAGTTCCAAGGGACTGAGCACAGATACGCAGTATTTT. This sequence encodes CASSSKGLSTDTQYF.

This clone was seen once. Here the CDR3 reads CATRGSSYNEQFF. For the CDR3, the DNA is TGTGCCACCCGGGGGAGCTCCTACAATGAGCAGTTCTTC. The chain combines TRBV28 with TRBJ2-1, with D perhaps matching TRBD2 (6 bases). The CDR3 is made up of 13 amino acids. Germline assignment: CDR1 MDHEN and CDR2 SYDVKM. The V gene lost 10 bases and the J gene lost 0 bases, with 10 bases spanning the gap.